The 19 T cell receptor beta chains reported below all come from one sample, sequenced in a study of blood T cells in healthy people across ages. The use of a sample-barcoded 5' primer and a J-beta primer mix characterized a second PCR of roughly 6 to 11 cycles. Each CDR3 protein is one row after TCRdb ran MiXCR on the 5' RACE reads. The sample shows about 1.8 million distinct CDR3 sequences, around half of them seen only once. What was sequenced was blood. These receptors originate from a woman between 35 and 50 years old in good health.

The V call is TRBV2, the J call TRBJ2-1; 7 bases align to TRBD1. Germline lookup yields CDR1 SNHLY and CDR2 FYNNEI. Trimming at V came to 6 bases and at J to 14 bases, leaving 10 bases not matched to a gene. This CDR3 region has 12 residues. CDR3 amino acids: CASREKVQGEFF. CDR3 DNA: TGTGCCAGCAGGGAAAAGGTGCAGGGGGAGTTCTTC.

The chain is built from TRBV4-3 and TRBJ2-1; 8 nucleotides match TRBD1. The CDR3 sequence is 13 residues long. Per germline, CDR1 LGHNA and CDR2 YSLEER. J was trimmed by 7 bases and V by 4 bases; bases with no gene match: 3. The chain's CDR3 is CASSRRTGNEQFF. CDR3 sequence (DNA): TGCGCCAGCAGCCGAAGGACAGGGAATGAGCAGTTCTTC.

CDR3 DNA: TGCAGTGCAGGACAGGGTTTAACTAATGAAAAACTGTTTTTT. Protein: CSAGQGLTNEKLFF. The rearrangement uses TRBV20-1 and TRBJ1-4; 8 bases line up with TRBD1. V shed 6 bases, J shed 1 base, and the junction held 4 bases outside the gene matches. The CDR3 is 14 residues long. Per the germline V gene, CDR1 is DFQATT and CDR2 is SNEGSKA (reference sequence).

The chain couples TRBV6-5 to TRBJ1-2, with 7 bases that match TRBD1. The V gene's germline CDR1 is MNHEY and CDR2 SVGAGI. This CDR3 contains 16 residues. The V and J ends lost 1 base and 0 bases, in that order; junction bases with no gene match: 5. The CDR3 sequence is CASSYLQGSANYGYTF. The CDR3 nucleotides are TGTGCCAGCAGTTACTTACAGGGGTCAGCTAACTATGGCTACACCTTC.

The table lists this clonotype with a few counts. The CDR3 reads CASSAVGQHYGYTF. In nucleotides, the CDR3 is TGTGCCAGCAGTGCCGTAGGACAGCACTATGGCTACACCTTC. The rearrangement links TRBV2 to TRBJ1-2; possible D gene TRBD1, 6 bases. The length of the CDR3 is 14 residues. Germline lookup yields CDR1 SNHLY and CDR2 FYNNEI. Trimming removed 4 bases from V and 3 bases from J, with 12 bases in between.

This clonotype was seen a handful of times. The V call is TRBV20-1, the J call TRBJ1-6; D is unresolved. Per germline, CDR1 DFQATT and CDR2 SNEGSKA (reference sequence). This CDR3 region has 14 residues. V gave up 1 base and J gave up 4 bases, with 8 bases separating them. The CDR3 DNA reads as TGCAGTGCTAGAGTTCCAATTTATAATTCACCCCTCCACTTT. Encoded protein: CSARVPIYNSPLHF.

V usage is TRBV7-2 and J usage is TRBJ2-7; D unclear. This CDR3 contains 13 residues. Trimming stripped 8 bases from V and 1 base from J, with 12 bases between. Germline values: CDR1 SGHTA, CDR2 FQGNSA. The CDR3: CASGSHRSYEQYF. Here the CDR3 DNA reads TGTGCCAGCGGCAGTCACAGATCCTACGAGCAGTACTTC.

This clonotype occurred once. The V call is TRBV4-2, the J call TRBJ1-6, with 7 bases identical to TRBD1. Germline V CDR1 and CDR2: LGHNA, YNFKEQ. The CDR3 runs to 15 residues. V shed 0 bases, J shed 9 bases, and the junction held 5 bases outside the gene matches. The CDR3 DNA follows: TGTGCCAGCAGCCAAGATGGCGACAGGGTTTCACCCCTCCACTTT. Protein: CASSQDGDRVSPLHF.

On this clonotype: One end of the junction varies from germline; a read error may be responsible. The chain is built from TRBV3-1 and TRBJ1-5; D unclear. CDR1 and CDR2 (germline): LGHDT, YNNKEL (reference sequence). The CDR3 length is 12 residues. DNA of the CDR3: TGTGCCAGCAGCCAACACTCTCAGCCCCAACATTTT. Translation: CASSQHSQPQHF.

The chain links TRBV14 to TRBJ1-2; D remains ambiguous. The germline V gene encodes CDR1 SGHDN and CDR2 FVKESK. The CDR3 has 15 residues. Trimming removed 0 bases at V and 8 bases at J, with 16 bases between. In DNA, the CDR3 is TGTGCCAGCAGCCAAGATTGGCAGATGGGTAGCGGCTACACCTTC. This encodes CASSQDWQMGSGYTF.

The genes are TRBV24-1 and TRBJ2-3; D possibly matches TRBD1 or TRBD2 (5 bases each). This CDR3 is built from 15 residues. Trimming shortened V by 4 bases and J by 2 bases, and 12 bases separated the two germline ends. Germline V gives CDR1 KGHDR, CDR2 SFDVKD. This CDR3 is CATSDPGRDTDTQYF. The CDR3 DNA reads TGTGCCACCAGTGACCCGGGACGGGACACAGATACGCAGTATTTT.

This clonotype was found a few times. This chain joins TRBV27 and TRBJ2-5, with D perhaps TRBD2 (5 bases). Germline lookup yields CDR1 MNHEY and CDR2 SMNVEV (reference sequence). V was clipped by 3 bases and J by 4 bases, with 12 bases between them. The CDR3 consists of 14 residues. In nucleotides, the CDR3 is TGTGCCAGCAGTTTTGGACTGCCGGGAGAGACCCAGTACTTC. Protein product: CASSFGLPGETQYF.

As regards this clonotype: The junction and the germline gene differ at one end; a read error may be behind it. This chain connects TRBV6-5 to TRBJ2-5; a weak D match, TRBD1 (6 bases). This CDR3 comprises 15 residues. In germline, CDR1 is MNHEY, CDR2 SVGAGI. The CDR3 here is CAGRRTAYLQETQYF. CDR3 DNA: TGTGCCGGCAGGCGGACAGCTTACCTCCAAGAGACCCAGTACTTC.

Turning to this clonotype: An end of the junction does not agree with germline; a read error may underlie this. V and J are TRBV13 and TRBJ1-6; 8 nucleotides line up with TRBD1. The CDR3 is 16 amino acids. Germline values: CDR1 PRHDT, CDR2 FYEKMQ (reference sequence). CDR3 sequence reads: CVSSTSRGRRDSPLHF. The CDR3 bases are TGTGTCAGCAGCACCAGCAGGGGGCGTAGGGATTCACCCCTCCACTTT.

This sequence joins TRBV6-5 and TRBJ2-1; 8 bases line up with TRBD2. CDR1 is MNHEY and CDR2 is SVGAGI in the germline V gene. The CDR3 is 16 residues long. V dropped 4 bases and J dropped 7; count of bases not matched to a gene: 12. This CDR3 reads CASSFLIAGRRNEQFF. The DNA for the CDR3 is TGTGCCAGCAGTTTCCTAATAGCGGGGCGCCGAAATGAGCAGTTCTTC.

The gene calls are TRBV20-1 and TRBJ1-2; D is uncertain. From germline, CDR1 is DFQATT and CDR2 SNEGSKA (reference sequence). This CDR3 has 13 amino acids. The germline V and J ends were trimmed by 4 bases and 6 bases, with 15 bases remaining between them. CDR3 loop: CSATGRHEHGYTF. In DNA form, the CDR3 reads TGCAGTGCTACGGGGAGGCACGAACATGGCTACACCTTC.

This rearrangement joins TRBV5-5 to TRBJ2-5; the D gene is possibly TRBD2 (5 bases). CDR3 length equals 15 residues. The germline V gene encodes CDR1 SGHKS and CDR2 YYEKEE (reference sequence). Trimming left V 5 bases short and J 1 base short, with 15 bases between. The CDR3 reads CASRDWQNSQETQYF. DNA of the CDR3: TGTGCCAGCAGGGACTGGCAGAATAGCCAAGAGACCCAGTACTTC.

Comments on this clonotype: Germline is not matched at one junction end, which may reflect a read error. The CDR3 DNA reads TGTGCCGCCAGTGACTCGAGCGGTGGGGGGGACAATGAGCAGTTCTTC. It translates to CAASDSSGGGDNEQFF. The V gene is TRBV24-1, the J gene TRBJ2-1; 7 nucleotides agree with TRBD2. The germline gives CDR1 KGHDR, CDR2 SFDVKD. The CDR3 contains 16 residues.

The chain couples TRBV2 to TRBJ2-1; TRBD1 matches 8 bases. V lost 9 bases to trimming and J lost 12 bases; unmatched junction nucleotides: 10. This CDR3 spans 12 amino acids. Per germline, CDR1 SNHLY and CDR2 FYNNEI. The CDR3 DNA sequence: TGTGCCAGAGGACAGGGACACGTCACGCAGTTCTTC. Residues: CARGQGHVTQFF.